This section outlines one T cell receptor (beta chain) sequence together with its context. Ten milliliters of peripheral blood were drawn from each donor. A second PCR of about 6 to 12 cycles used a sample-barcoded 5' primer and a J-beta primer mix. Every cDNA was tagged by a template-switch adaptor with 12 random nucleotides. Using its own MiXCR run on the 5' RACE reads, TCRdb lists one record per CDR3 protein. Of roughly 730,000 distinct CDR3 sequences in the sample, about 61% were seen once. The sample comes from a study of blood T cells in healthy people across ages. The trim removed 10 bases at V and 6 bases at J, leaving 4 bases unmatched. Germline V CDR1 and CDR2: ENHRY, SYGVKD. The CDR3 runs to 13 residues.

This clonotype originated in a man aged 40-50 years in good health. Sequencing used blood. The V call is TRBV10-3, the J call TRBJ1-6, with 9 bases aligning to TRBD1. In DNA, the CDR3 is TGTGCCAGCCGGGACAGGGCTAATTCACCCCTCCACTTT. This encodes CASRDRANSPLHF.